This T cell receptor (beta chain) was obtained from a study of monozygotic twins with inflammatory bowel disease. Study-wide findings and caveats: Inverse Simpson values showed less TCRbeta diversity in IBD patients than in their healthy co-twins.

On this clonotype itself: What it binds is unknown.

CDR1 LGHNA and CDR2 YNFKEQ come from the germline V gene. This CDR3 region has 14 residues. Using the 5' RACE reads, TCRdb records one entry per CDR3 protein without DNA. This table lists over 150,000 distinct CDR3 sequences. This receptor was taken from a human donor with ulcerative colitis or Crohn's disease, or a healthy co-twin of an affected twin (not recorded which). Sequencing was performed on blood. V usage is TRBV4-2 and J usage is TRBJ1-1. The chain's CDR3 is CASSPGARDTEAFF.